These 13 T cell receptor beta chains came from one sample sequenced in a study of Ad26.COV2.S vaccination and SARS-CoV-2 variants. Noted treatment: about 20 received Ad26.COV2.S at low or high dose, single or two shots; several received placebo; per-sample allocation not given. The study sampled participants on day 63 after the first vaccine or placebo injection. Sequencing was performed with immunoSEQ multiplex PCR; in TCRdb, only in-frame clones are kept and a portion is missing. The data contain 350,000 to 400,000 clones, about nine tenths of them seen just once; the ten biggest clones take up under 4%. Sequenced here: peripheral blood, sampled in a trial of Ad26.COV2.S vaccine versus placebo. These receptors all stem from a person between 18 and 65 years old who received the Ad26.COV2.S COVID-19 vaccine or a placebo.

The chain links TRBV6-6 to TRBJ2-3; D is undetermined. The germline V and J ends were trimmed by 2 bases and 4 bases, with 7 bases remaining between them. CDR1 MNHNY and CDR2 SVGAGI come from the germline V gene (reference sequence). This CDR3 is built from 13 residues. The CDR3 DNA reads as TGTGCCAGCAGTTACAGCACGGCAGATACGCAGTATTTT. Translating gives CASSYSTADTQYF.

About this clone: Other DNA sequences of this sample code for an identical CDR3. This chain joins TRBV5-1 and TRBJ2-3; no clear D. This CDR3 region has 11 residues. V shed 2 bases and J shed 5 bases, with 3 bases lying between them. In germline, CDR1 is SGHRS, CDR2 YFSETQ. CDR3: CASSLVDTQYF. The CDR3 DNA follows: TGCGCCAGCAGCTTAGTAGATACGCAGTATTTT.

The chain has TRBV5-4 and TRBJ2-1; D not certain. The CDR3 extends over 15 amino acids. Per the germline V gene, CDR1 is SGHNT and CDR2 is YYREEE (reference sequence). V was trimmed by 0 bases and J by 0 bases, leaving 7 bases between them. CDR3 protein: CASSLVKSSYNEQFF. For the CDR3, the DNA is TGTGCCAGCAGCTTGGTAAAGAGCTCCTACAATGAGCAGTTCTTC.

The V gene is TRBV27, the J gene TRBJ2-7; no clear D. The germline V gene has CDR1 MNHEY and CDR2 SMNVEV (reference sequence). V was cut by 1 base and J by 1 base, with 11 bases left in between. CDR3 length: 15 amino acids. The CDR3 DNA reads as TGTGCCAGCAGTTTATACGGTGACCTTTCCTACGAGCAGTACTTC. It is translated as CASSLYGDLSYEQYF.

The chain has TRBV3-1 (or the pseudogene TRBV3-2) and TRBJ2-7; 8 bases are a match to TRBD2. Per germline, CDR1 LGHDT and CDR2 YNNKEL (reference sequence). This CDR3 has 13 residues. With V trimmed by 3 bases and J by 5 bases, 3 bases remained unmatched. The CDR3 nucleotides read TGTGCCAGCAGCCACGGGGGGGTAGACGAGCAGTACTTC. Protein product: CASSHGGVDEQYF.

This chain connects TRBV6-1 to TRBJ2-7; a possible D gene is TRBD1 (6 bases). V was cut by 0 bases and J by 5 bases, with 14 bases left in between. Germline V gives CDR1 MNHNS, CDR2 SASEGT. The CDR3 is 15 amino acids. DNA of the CDR3: TGTGCCAGCAGTGAAGCGGGCCTTGGGGGCGACGAGCAGTACTTC. This codes for CASSEAGLGGDEQYF.

The chain joins TRBV29-1 to TRBJ1-1; D remains unclear. V was cut by 4 bases and J by 4 bases, with 7 bases left in between. The length of the CDR3 is 11 residues. From germline, CDR1 is SQVTM and CDR2 ANQGSEA. The CDR3 region has the DNA TGCAGCGTTGTGAGGAGCACTGAAGCTTTCTTT. Translation: CSVVRSTEAFF.

The V call is TRBV18, the J call TRBJ2-5, with 14 nucleotides matching TRBD2. The germline V gene encodes CDR1 KGHSH and CDR2 LQKENI. V shed 1 base, J shed 9 bases, and the junction held 7 bases outside the gene matches. This CDR3 has 16 residues. CDR3 protein: CASSPLGTSGGKAQYF. The CDR3 region has the DNA TGTGCCAGCTCACCACTTGGGACTAGCGGGGGAAAGGCCCAGTACTTC.

The chain uses TRBV2 and TRBJ2-3, with TRBD2 matching 9 bases. Trimming removed 6 bases from V and 4 bases from J; junction bases left unmatched: 5. The CDR3 runs to 14 residues. Germline V gives CDR1 SNHLY, CDR2 FYNNEI. The chain's CDR3 is CASSVAGDADTQYF. CDR3 nucleotide sequence: TGTGCCAGCAGCGTAGCGGGGGACGCAGATACGCAGTATTTT.

This clone was seen more than once but under ten times. The rearrangement uses TRBV7-9 and TRBJ1-2; no clear D gene. V was trimmed by 4 bases and J by 8 bases, leaving 11 bases between them. Germline V gene lookup returns CDR1 SEHNR and CDR2 FQNEAQ (reference sequence). The CDR3 is 12 amino acids. Written as DNA, the CDR3 is TGTGCCAGCAGCTACACCGATGGCGGCTACACCTTC. Amino acid sequence: CASSYTDGGYTF.

This clone was seen once. Other DNA variants within this sample encode the same CDR3. The V call is TRBV18, the J call TRBJ1-2; no clear D gene. This CDR3 has 13 amino acids. In germline, CDR1 is KGHSH, CDR2 LQKENI. Trimming removed 0 bases from V and 1 base from J, with 3 bases in between. The CDR3 here is CASSPPSNYGYTF. Here the CDR3 DNA reads TGTGCCAGCTCACCACCTAGTAACTATGGCTACACCTTC.

The chain couples TRBV2 to TRBJ1-5; no definite D call. Germline lookup yields CDR1 SNHLY and CDR2 FYNNEI. The V gene lost 1 base and the J gene lost 5 bases, with 9 bases spanning the gap. The CDR3 extends over 14 amino acids. CDR3 nucleotides: TGTGCCAGCAGTGAAGGCAGACTTTATCAGCCCCAGCATTTT. Encoded protein: CASSEGRLYQPQHF.

This clone came up a few times. The chain couples TRBV7-9 to TRBJ1-1; D not certain. The CDR3 is 12 residues long. V lost 6 bases and J 6 bases, leaving 11 bases between the germline ends. Germline V gives CDR1 SEHNR, CDR2 FQNEAQ (reference sequence). CDR3 amino acids: CASSRIGAEAFF. CDR3 bases: TGTGCCAGCAGTCGGATAGGTGCTGAAGCTTTCTTT. Full variable domain (remainder filled in from reference TRBV7-9 and TRBJ1-1): DTGVSQNPRHKITKRGQNVTFRCDPISEHNRLYWYRQTLGQGPEFLTYFQNEAQLEKSRLLSDRFSAERPKGSFSTLEIQRTEQGDSAMYLCASSRIGAEAFFGQGTRLTVV.